The present entry profiles one T cell receptor beta chain with its context. The antigen is unknown. The data were obtained in a study of blood T cells in healthy people across ages. Looking at the study overall: For every two T cells, template switching captured about one barcoded beta molecule.

Each donor had around 9.8 milliliters of peripheral blood drawn. A second PCR, run for roughly 7 to 12 cycles, used a sample-barcoded 5' primer plus a J-beta primer mix. A single record per CDR3 protein comes from TCRdb applying MiXCR to the 5' RACE reads. This table holds about 830,000 distinct CDR3 sequences, roughly 60% found once. V dropped 4 bases and J dropped 5 bases, with 23 bases sitting between them. CDR3 size: 16 residues. The germline V gene encodes CDR1 DFQATT and CDR2 SNEGSKA (reference sequence). Study-wide points: The unsorted PBMCs prevented any conclusive comparison of naive versus antigen-experienced cells.

The sequenced sample consisted of blood. The sequence was obtained from a man aged 30-40 years in good health. This chain joins TRBV20-1 and TRBJ2-5; D possibly corresponds to TRBD1 (7 bases). The CDR3 DNA follows: TGCAGTGCTACCAAACGGCGGGACAGCCTTTCTGAGACCCAGTACTTC. Translated, it gives CSATKRRDSLSETQYF.